The source of this TCR beta chain is a study of TIL therapy for anti-PD-1-resistant metastatic lung cancer. The immunoSEQ assay was v3. Sequencing was performed with immunoSEQ multiplex PCR; in TCRdb, only in-frame clones are kept and a portion is missing. The data contain under 65,000 clones, roughly 77% of them singletons. Germline trimming cut 2 bases from V and 3 bases from J; bases unmatched to any gene: 8. The CDR3 spans 16 residues. Germline CDR1 GTSNPN, CDR2 SVGIG (reference sequence). Regarding time point: pre-treatment sample, taken before nivolumab and TIL therapy. V and J are TRBV30 and TRBJ1-3; TRBD1 aligns across 9 bases. The source of this sequence is a person aged 25 to 80 with non-small cell lung cancer. The source material was blood, sampled at baseline. The CDR3 DNA reads as TGTGCCTGGAGTCCCAAACAGGGGGCTGGTGGAAACACCATATATTTT. Encoded protein: CAWSPKQGAGGNTIYF.